What follows describes a single T cell receptor beta chain. Original processing methods: Amplifying reference gene primers gave estimates of nucleated cell counts. This table comes from immunoSEQ multiplex PCR, and its TCRdb copy is limited to in-frame clones, with some not included. V and J calls plus clone size are reproduced from that table; the DNA served to infer D and trimming. Here the sample spans 100,000 to 130,000 clones, roughly 90% being singletons. The data are from a study of blood T cell repertoires in COVID-19. Study summary: Some COVID-19 samples were acute and others convalescent; all came from the United States, Italy and Spain. T cells, B-cell-depleted T cells, or PBMCs supplied cDNA or gDNA.

The germline V gene encodes CDR1 SGHNT and CDR2 YYREEE (reference sequence). The V gene end was trimmed by 6 bases and the J gene end by 2 bases; junction bases not matched to a gene: 8. This CDR3 is built from 17 residues. The sequencing input was peripheral blood. The chain recombines TRBV5-4 with TRBJ2-2; 12 positions agree with TRBD2. The origin of this receptor is a man in his forties with active or convalescent COVID-19. In DNA form, the CDR3 reads TGTGCCAGCACCTTACTAGCGGGAGGCCGTAACACCGGGGAGCTGTTTTTT. Translating gives CASTLLAGGRNTGELFF. Combining the CDR3 with reference TRBV5-4 and TRBJ2-2 gives the whole variable domain ETGVTQSPTHLIKTRGQQVTLRCSSQSGHNTVSWYQQALGQGPQFIFQYYREEENGRGNFPPRFSGLQFPNYSSELNVNALELDDSALYLCASTLLAGGRNTGELFFGEGSRLTVL.